This TCR beta chain was captured in a study of beta chain features in type 1 diabetes (dated by TCRdb to 2017 to 2018). Study-wide context: Mean age, gender distribution, total cell number and subset yield did not differ between patients and healthy donors. A total of some 100,000,000 sorted cells were examined across all samples, and the number of cells per subset was strongly correlated with RNA yield. In the study, TCRB repertoires of sorted circulating CD4+ T cell subsets from recently diagnosed type 1 diabetes patients were compared with those of matched healthy donors. Naive and central memory subsets were obtained from all 30 or so donors, but regulatory and stem cell-like memory subsets were isolated from only 8 patients and about eight healthy donors.

The High Capacity cDNA Reverse Transcription Kit was used to reverse transcribe all of the isolated RNA, meaning that expressed TCRB transcripts were what got sequenced. Deep immunoSEQ sequencing was performed on naive, central memory and regulatory T cell samples, with an average of roughly 3.5 million total reads per sample. After sorted cells were lysed in RLT buffer, RNA was extracted with DNase-treated RNeasy Micro or Mini kits, with the choice depending on cell number. To prevent cross-contamination, each cell subset was processed individually, whereas patient and healthy donor samples were processed jointly. The immunoSEQ multiplex PCR was used to amplify TCRB sequences from cDNA, generating 87-bp fragments that spanned the CDR3 region. Amplicons were sequenced on the Illumina HiSeq platform. As for the authors' bioinformatics: Synthetic template baselines were used to correct PCR bias computationally, reads within Hamming distance 2 were collapsed, and singletons that could not be merged were discarded. By aligning reads against IMGT, V, D and J genes, CDR3 length, and insertions or deletions at six rearrangement sites were assigned. Within each subset, clonotype counts were normalized to sorted cell number, after which true diversity and Gini coefficients were computed with the tcR R package. Repertoire sharing was quantified using the overlap coefficient calculated on TCRB nucleotide sequences. As a proxy for the pre-selection repertoire, out-of-frame TCRB sequences from naive cells were analyzed. TCRdb obtained this table from immuneACCESS and retained in-frame rearrangements with V and J assigned. These tables miss some clones; where compared with another copy, unresolved V genes account for less than half of the shortfall, and the remainder is unexplained. Clonal size and the V and J genes are those of that table, whereas D and trimming came from the DNA. This sample is represented by about 240,000 clones; around 13% of them were singletons. The top ten clonotypes cover just under 0.02% of the sample.

Each donor gave one peripheral blood draw, averaging approximately 0.12 L, which was collected into heparinised tubes. A BD FACSAria II and a panel including CD45RO, CCR7, CD25, CD127, CD95 and CD27 were used to sort naive, central memory, regulatory and stem cell-like memory CD4+ T cells. Purity was above 98% for every sorted population. PBMCs were isolated right away by Lymphoprep density gradient centrifugation and were stained directly, without culture. To minimize batch effects, samples were stained and sorted in pairs, one healthy donor with one patient per experiment. What the research found in general, with its limitations: PCR might favor shorter templates, but patient and control samples were amplified and corrected together, so any skew would affect both groups equally. Because cDNA was sequenced instead of genomic DNA, highly expressing activated cells could be over-represented, though the groups showed no difference in activation or CD3 levels. At VDJ recombination sites, patients with type 1 diabetes made fewer insertions and deleted more nucleotides, a pattern implying thymic rearrangement abnormalities. In all four CD4+ subsets, TCRB CDR3 length was moderately but significantly shorter in type 1 diabetes patients. Naive, central memory and regulatory TCRB repertoires appeared more similar among patients than among healthy donors. Because the HLA sub-analyses included only small numbers of individuals, any influence of HLA type on TCRB rearrangement was left unresolved.

This clone was picked up a small number of times. The antigen it binds to is not known. No qualities accompany the bases; no much larger clone lies one base away. The specimen was naive CD4+ T cells from blood. The label giving this sample's cell subset or site can be read as: true naive CD4+ T cells. This clonotype originated in a man aged 30 to 39 with type 1 diabetes.

The DNA sequence is as follows: TGTGCCAGCAGCGTAGACGCAGGGCCCTATGGCTACACCTTC. The encoded protein is CASSVDAGPYGYTF. This chain is built from TRBV9 and TRBJ1-2, with a tentative D gene TRBD1 over 5 matching bases. The CDR3 runs 14 residues from the cysteine to the phenylalanine. Just CDR3 DNA is preserved here, 42 bases in frame from base 1. The germline ends are 10 bases apart after V is trimmed by 0 bases and J by 4 bases. As encoded in the germline V gene, CDR1 is SGDLS while CDR2 is YYNGEE.